The T cell receptor (beta chain) under discussion was sequenced for a study of blood T cell repertoires in COVID-19 (dated by TCRdb to 2018 to 2021). Regarding the complete study: Samples from collaborators originated in the United States, Italy and Spain and spanned both the acute and convalescent phases of COVID-19. The material from the prospective study consisted of cDNA or gDNA derived from T cells, B-cell-depleted T cells, or PBMCs. The dataset comprised deeply sampled blood TCRbeta repertoires from subjects exposed to, actively infected with, or recovered from COVID-19. The repertoires were released in a freely available public database meant as a resource for research on the immune response to SARS-CoV-2. The samples were drawn from two sources: the first 160 participants of the ongoing ImmuneRACE study, and 1,200 or so subjects contributed by 6 global collaborators. Sample metadata almost always included a de-identified subject ID, COVID-19 status, age in years and sex. Where HLA class I and class II types were available, the types were taken from metadata supplied by the sample provider, not from assay-based typing.

On this clone itself: Its antigen specificity is not known. No qualities accompany the bases; no much larger clone lies one base away.

Collaborating institutions collected whole blood in K2EDTA tubes following their own protocols. For TCRbeta analysis, collaborator samples were shipped as frozen whole blood, as isolated PBMCs, or as DNA extracted from either sample type. What the research found in general, with its limitations: The amount of clinical and demographic metadata varied by source and participant and was provided uncurated.

TCRbeta CDR3 regions were amplified from genomic DNA by means of the immunoSEQ Assay, a bias-controlled multiplex PCR. In the authors' own workflow: The number of nucleated cells in each sample was estimated from the amplification of reference gene primers within the assay. Sequence reads were collapsed and filtered to measure the absolute abundance of every unique TCRbeta CDR3 rearrangement. For each sample, productive Simpson clonality was calculated as the square root of Simpson's diversity index over productive rearrangements. TCRdb took this table from immuneACCESS and kept in-frame rearrangements with V and J called. Such tables lack part of the clones; where checked against another copy, unresolved V genes explain under half of the gap, and the rest is unexplained. D and trimming come from the DNA, and the V and J calls and clone size come from that table. This sample is represented by some 160,000 clones; more than 70% of them were singletons. Of the sample, approximately 2.9% is held by the ten largest clones.

Source material: peripheral blood. The TCR comes from a man aged 60-69 years with acute or convalescent COVID-19.

The CDR3 reads as follows: CASSQDLAPVATNEKLFF. In nucleotides, the sequence is TGTGCCAGCAGCCAAGATCTCGCACCGGTGGCAACTAATGAAAAACTGTTTTTT. The rearranged chain carries TRBV4-2 and TRBJ1-4; no D gene call is confident. CDR1 LGHNA and CDR2 YNFKEQ were looked up in the germline V gene. From its cysteine to its phenylalanine, the CDR3 spans 18 amino acids. The CDR3 DNA has 54 bases and is translated from base 1. Trimming takes 0 bases from V and 0 bases from J, and the germline ends sit 14 bases apart.